Included here is one T cell receptor (beta chain) sequence, with context. Its antigen is currently unknown. CDR1 SGHTA and CDR2 FQGNSA come from the germline V gene. The CDR3 is made up of 16 amino acids. Together with a sample-barcoded 5' primer, a J-beta primer mix was included in a second PCR lasting about 7 to 11 cycles. A single record per CDR3 protein comes from TCRdb applying MiXCR to the 5' RACE reads. The sample records 1.5 million to 1.9 million distinct CDR3 sequences, approximately 43% being singletons. This sample is drawn from a study of blood T cells in healthy people across ages. Study-level findings and limits: TCR beta diversity was tightly associated with the proportion of naive T cells.

V is TRBV7-2 and J is TRBJ2-1; no clear D. With the DNA end fitting TRBJ2-7 better, the J assignment may be wrong. Source material: blood. The clonotype comes from a woman aged 18-29 years in good health. The CDR3 is CASSFRHQPPYNEQYF. In DNA form, the CDR3 reads TGTGCCAGCAGCTTTCGACACCAGCCCCCTTACAATGAGCAGTACTTC.